These 22 T cell receptor beta chains came from one sample sequenced in a study of blood T cell repertoires in COVID-19. The repertoire was sequenced with immunoSEQ multiplex PCR; TCRdb's copy has only in-frame clones and lacks some. The data show about 120,000 clones, 65% to 85% seen once. The source material was peripheral blood. The origin of the receptors is a man aged 70 or older with acute or convalescent COVID-19.

In its sample, this clone was seen a few times. The chain couples TRBV7-9 to TRBJ1-1; D is ambiguous. Germline V gene lookup returns CDR1 SEHNR and CDR2 FQNEAQ (reference sequence). V dropped 5 bases and J dropped 11 bases, with 15 bases sitting between them. This CDR3 has 12 amino acids. CDR3 residues: CASSKREETAFF. Here the CDR3 DNA reads TGTGCCAGCAGCAAGCGAGAGGAGACGGCTTTCTTT. The full variable domain, rest sourced from reference TRBV7-9 and TRBJ1-1, is DTGVSQNPRHKITKRGQNVTFRCDPISEHNRLYWYRQTLGQGPEFLTYFQNEAQLEKSRLLSDRFSAERPKGSFSTLEIQRTEQGDSAMYLCASSKREETAFFGQGTRLTVV.

The gene calls are TRBV2 and TRBJ1-4, with D possibly being TRBD1 (6 bases). Germline CDR1 and CDR2: SNHLY and FYNNEI. The CDR3 is made up of 15 amino acids. The V gene lost 3 bases and the J gene lost 0 bases, with 8 bases spanning the gap. CDR3: CASSDRGSTNEKLFF. As DNA, the CDR3 is TGTGCCAGCAGTGACAGGGGCTCAACTAATGAAAAACTGTTTTTT.

The chain combines TRBV30 with TRBJ2-3; 8 bases fit TRBD1. This CDR3 has 13 residues. CDR1 is GTSNPN, CDR2 SVGIG, per germline (reference sequence). V trimming: 2 bases; J trimming: 6 bases; junction bases outside the gene matches: 4. The CDR3 here is CAWSQGAIDTQYF. CDR3 coding DNA: TGTGCCTGGAGTCAGGGGGCGATCGATACGCAGTATTTT.

This clone was seen just once. This sequence joins TRBV19 and TRBJ1-5, with 7 bases matching TRBD1. The CDR3 contains 14 residues. With 1 base clipped from V and 7 bases from J, the junction kept 4 bases outside the gene matches. Germline CDR1 is LNHDA and CDR2 is SQIVND (reference sequence). The CDR3 DNA reads TGTGCCAGTAGTATAGCGACAGGGCGACAGCCCCAGCATTTT. Translation gives CASSIATGRQPQHF.

On this clone itself: Lacking the conserved final phenylalanine or tryptophan, this CDR3 likely reflects a read error. The DNA is left out, because the CDR3 cannot be placed on it with certainty; the CDR3 is given as TCRdb lists it. CDR3: CSAFGGWP. The chain is built from TRBV20-1 and TRBJ2-7; TRBD2, the table's D call, was not compared with the DNA. Germline V gives CDR1 DFQATT, CDR2 SNEGSKA (reference sequence). The CDR3 is 8 amino acids long, termini counted.

The V call is TRBV2, the J call TRBJ1-1, with TRBD1 identical over 11 bases. The V gene end was trimmed by 6 bases and the J gene end by 3 bases; junction bases not matched to a gene: 3. The CDR3 runs to 14 residues. Germline CDR1 is SNHLY and CDR2 is FYNNEI. The CDR3 DNA reads TGTGCCAGCAGGGCGGACAGGGGGCACACTGAAGCTTTCTTT. Its protein is CASRADRGHTEAFF.

This clone turned up a few times. This rearrangement joins TRBV3-1 (or the pseudogene TRBV3-2) to TRBJ1-1; 7 bases line up with TRBD1. This CDR3 spans 15 amino acids. From germline, CDR1 is LGHDT and CDR2 YNNKEL (reference sequence). With V trimmed by 4 bases and J by 2 bases, 7 bases remained unmatched. CDR3 protein: CASSRDSSTNTEAFF. The CDR3, as DNA: TGTGCCAGCAGCCGGGACAGCTCTACTAACACTGAAGCTTTCTTT.

The CDR3 reads CASSEPGQGDYGYTF. CDR3 nucleotide sequence: TGTGCCAGCAGTGAGCCGGGACAGGGGGACTATGGCTACACCTTC. This rearrangement joins TRBV6-1 to TRBJ1-2, with TRBD1 identical over 11 bases. CDR1 MNHNS and CDR2 SASEGT come from the germline V gene. The CDR3 extends over 15 amino acids. V lost 3 bases and J lost 3; bases outside the gene matches: 3.

Only a few counts were recorded for this clone. The chain recombines TRBV5-6 with TRBJ2-1; TRBD1 aligns across 7 bases. J was trimmed by 1 base and V by 7 bases; bases with no gene match: 11. The CDR3 loop spans 16 amino acids. Germline CDR1 reads SGHDT; CDR2 reads YYEEEE. The CDR3 loop is CASQRRGGASYNEQFF. DNA for the CDR3: TGTGCCAGCCAACGGCGAGGGGGCGCGTCCTACAATGAGCAGTTCTTC.

This clone occurred once. The chain is built from TRBV27 and TRBJ1-2; 7 bases line up with TRBD1. CDR3 size: 13 residues. V was clipped by 6 bases and J by 4 bases; unmatched bases: 5. Germline-derived CDR1 and CDR2 are MNHEY and SMNVEV (reference sequence). CDR3 amino acids: CASRRTGVYGYTF. The CDR3 nucleotides are TGTGCCAGCAGGCGAACAGGGGTCTATGGCTACACCTTC.

The V gene is TRBV7-9, the J gene TRBJ2-4, with 11 bases matching TRBD2. Germline loops: CDR1 SEHNR, CDR2 FQNEAQ (reference sequence). This CDR3 comprises 17 residues. V gave up 5 bases and J gave up 7 bases; unmatched junction bases: 13. CDR3 loop: CASSNSGGASGSNIQYF. For the CDR3, the DNA is TGTGCCAGCAGCAATAGCGGGGGGGCCTCAGGATCGAACATTCAGTACTTC.

This clone was picked up one time. V and J are TRBV7-9 and TRBJ2-7; D not resolved. With 5 bases removed from V and 2 bases from J, the gap between germline ends came to 16 bases. This CDR3 is 15 amino acids long. Germline CDR1 is SEHNR and CDR2 is FQNEAQ (reference sequence). In DNA, the CDR3 is TGTGCCAGCAGCCCCCGTGGCGGTCCCGCCTACGAGCAGTACTTC. Its protein product is CASSPRGGPAYEQYF.

The V call is TRBV7-2, the J call TRBJ2-7; D not resolved. Germline CDR1 SGHTA, CDR2 FQGNSA. CDR3 length: 14 residues. Trimming removed 6 bases at V and 2 bases at J, with 14 bases between. The CDR3 sequence is CASSFDSYTYEQYF. The CDR3 DNA sequence: TGTGCCAGCAGTTTTGACTCGTATACCTACGAGCAGTACTTC.

The chain joins TRBV6-1 to TRBJ1-4; weak D call: TRBD1 (5 bases). Germline V CDR1 and CDR2: MNHNS, SASEGT. Trimming stripped 3 bases from V and 7 bases from J, with 15 bases between. This CDR3 has 15 amino acids. The CDR3 region is CASSELQGGREKLFF. The DNA for the CDR3 is TGTGCCAGCAGTGAGCTGCAGGGAGGGCGTGAAAAACTGTTTTTT.

Regarding this clone: The sample carries other DNA sequences with the same CDR3. The chain couples TRBV5-1 to TRBJ2-5, with 12 bases aligning to TRBD2. Germline values: CDR1 SGHRS, CDR2 YFSETQ. The trim removed 4 bases at V and 4 bases at J, leaving 2 bases unmatched. The CDR3 contains 14 residues. The CDR3 loop reads CASSLAGGRETQYF. For the CDR3, the DNA is TGCGCCAGCAGCCTAGCGGGGGGGCGAGAGACCCAGTACTTC.

The chain recombines TRBV9 with TRBJ1-6, with 8 bases identical to TRBD1. Losses at the gene ends were 0 bases for V and 4 bases for J; bases not matched to a gene: 9. CDR3 size: 18 residues. Germline CDR1 SGDLS, CDR2 YYNGEE. The DNA for the CDR3 is TGTGCCAGCAGCGTAGCCGGGGACAGGCGGGATTATAATTCACCCCTCCACTTT. Translation: CASSVAGDRRDYNSPLHF. Full variable domain (rest looked up from reference TRBV9 and TRBJ1-6): DSGVTQTPKHLITATGQRVTLRCSPRSGDLSVYWYQQSLDQGLQFLIQYYNGEERAKGNILERFSAQQFPDLHSELNLSSLELGDSALYFCASSVAGDRRDYNSPLHFGNGTRLTVT.

This clone was seen more than once but under ten times. The genes are TRBV4-2 and TRBJ2-1; 8 bases align to TRBD2. The V and J ends lost 1 base and 5 bases, in that order; junction bases with no gene match: 4. Germline V lookup: CDR1 LGHNA, CDR2 YNFKEQ. This CDR3 is 15 amino acids long. CDR3 in amino acids: CASSQVVAGNNEQFF. The CDR3 DNA reads as TGTGCCAGCAGCCAAGTGGTAGCGGGGAACAATGAGCAGTTCTTC.

The chain recombines TRBV28 with TRBJ2-7, with 9 bases that match TRBD2. The length of the CDR3 is 14 residues. Germline CDR1 and CDR2: MDHEN and SYDVKM. V shed 6 bases and J 7 bases; nucleotides not matched to a gene: 10. CDR3 loop: CASRTQGAGGEQYF. Written as DNA, the CDR3 is TGTGCCAGCAGAACCCAGGGAGCGGGGGGTGAGCAGTACTTC.

The rearrangement links TRBV29-1 to TRBJ2-3; possibly TRBD1 for D (7 bases). The CDR3 has 14 residues. Trimming pared 3 bases from V and 5 bases from J, leaving 15 bases between. Germline loops: CDR1 SQVTM, CDR2 ANQGSEA. CDR3 residues: CSVDRGQGGDTQYF. The CDR3 DNA is TGCAGCGTTGACCGGGGGCAGGGGGGAGATACGCAGTATTTT.

The chain employs TRBV27 and TRBJ2-6; D is uncertain. Germline V gene data show CDR1 as MNHEY and CDR2 as SMNVEV (reference sequence). The V and J ends lost 8 bases and 0 bases respectively, with 11 bases between them. CDR3 length: 15 residues. The CDR3 DNA is TGTGCCAGCGCCGGCGGAAACTCTGGGGCCAACGTCCTGACTTTC. This sequence encodes CASAGGNSGANVLTF.

This clone was seen more than once but under ten times. The V gene is TRBV4-2, the J gene TRBJ1-2, with TRBD1 matching over 7 bases. This CDR3 contains 15 residues. Germline V gives CDR1 LGHNA, CDR2 YNFKEQ. V lost 4 bases, J lost 2 bases, and 7 bases stayed unmatched. CDR3 region: CASSRDRDSNYGYTF. As DNA, the CDR3 is TGTGCCAGCAGCCGAGACCGGGACAGCAACTATGGCTACACCTTC.

The gene calls are TRBV5-1 and TRBJ2-2; TRBD1 matches 7 bases. J gave up 0 bases and V 2 bases, and 1 base lay outside the gene matches. The CDR3 loop spans 15 amino acids. Germline V gives CDR1 SGHRS, CDR2 YFSETQ. In DNA, the CDR3 is TGCGCCAGCAGCTTCCAGGGGGCGAACACCGGGGAGCTGTTTTTT. It codes for CASSFQGANTGELFF.